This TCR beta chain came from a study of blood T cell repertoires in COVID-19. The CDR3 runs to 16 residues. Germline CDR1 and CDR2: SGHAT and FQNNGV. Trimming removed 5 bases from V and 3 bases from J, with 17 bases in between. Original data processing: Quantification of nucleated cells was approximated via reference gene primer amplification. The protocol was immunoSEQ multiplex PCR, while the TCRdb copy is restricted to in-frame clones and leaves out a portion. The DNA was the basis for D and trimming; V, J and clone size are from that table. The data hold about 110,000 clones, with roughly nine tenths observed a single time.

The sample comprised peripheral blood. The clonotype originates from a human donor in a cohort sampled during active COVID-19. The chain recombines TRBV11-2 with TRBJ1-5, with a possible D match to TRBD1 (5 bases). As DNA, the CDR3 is TGTGCCAGCAGCCGCAGGGATGGCAACTACAATCAGCCCCAGCATTTT. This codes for CASSRRDGNYNQPQHF.